This entry is about one T cell receptor (beta chain). These data belong to a study of blood T cell repertoires in COVID-19. Overall study context: Italy, Spain and the United States were the sources of the convalescent and acute COVID-19 samples.

Assay used: immunoSEQ multiplex PCR; TCRdb lists only in-frame clones, some missing. The data show 150,000 to 200,000 clones, with just under 90% seen just once and 3% to 4.5% held by the top ten. Germline V gene lookup returns CDR1 SGHTA and CDR2 FQGNSA. This CDR3 is built from 14 residues. Germline trimming cut 5 bases from V and 4 bases from J; bases unmatched to any gene: 3. The sample consisted of peripheral blood. V gene TRBV7-2 combines with J gene TRBJ2-5; 11 bases map to TRBD1. This receptor was obtained from a man between 18 and 35 years old with active or convalescent COVID-19. This chain's CDR3 is CASSADRGRETQYF. Written as DNA, the CDR3 is TGTGCCAGCAGCGCGGACAGGGGGCGAGAGACCCAGTACTTC.